This note documents a single T cell receptor beta chain sequence. As yet, its antigen is unknown. These data are taken from a study of shared clonotypes between healthy human individuals. Overall study results and limits: Naive subsets usually exceeded memory subsets in estimated richness.

The V gene's germline CDR1 is MNHNY and CDR2 SVGAGI (reference sequence). V gave up 6 bases and J gave up 7 bases, with 19 bases separating them. There are 15 residues in the CDR3. Per sorted-subset replicate PCR, input was 150 to 250 ng DNA, representing roughly 28,000 T cell genomes. Clones were read by immunoSEQ multiplex PCR, and TCRdb kept only the in-frame ones, dropping some. The sample shows approximately 2,300,000 clones, around 92% of them seen only once. The genes are TRBV6-6 and TRBJ1-5; TRBD1 might be the D (5 bases). Sequences were obtained from naive CD4+ T cells from PBMCs. The subset is: CD45RA+ positively selected. The origin of this receptor is a young man in good health. Some clones in this sample may be carry-over from other donors' samples. CDR3 nucleotides: TGTGCCAGCAGCCGCGACAGAAACTTACGGCAGCCCCAGCATTTT. As protein: CASSRDRNLRQPQHF.